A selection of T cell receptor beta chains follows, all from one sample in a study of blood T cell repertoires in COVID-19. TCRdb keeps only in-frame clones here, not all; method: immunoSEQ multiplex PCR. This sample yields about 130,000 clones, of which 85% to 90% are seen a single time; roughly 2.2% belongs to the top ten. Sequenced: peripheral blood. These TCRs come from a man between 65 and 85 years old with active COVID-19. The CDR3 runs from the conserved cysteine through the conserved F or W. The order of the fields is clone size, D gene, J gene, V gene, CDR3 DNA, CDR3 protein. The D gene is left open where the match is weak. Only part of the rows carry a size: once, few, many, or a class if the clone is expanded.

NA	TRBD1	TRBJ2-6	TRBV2	TGTGCCGGCCACAGGGGGCGCTTTTCTGGGGCCAACGTCCTGACTTTC	CAGHRGRFSGANVLTF
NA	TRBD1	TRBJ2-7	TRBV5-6	TGTGCCAGCAGCTGGGACAGGAGCTCCTACGAGCAGTACTTC	CASSWDRSSYEQYF
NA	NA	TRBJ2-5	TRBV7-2	TGTGCCAGCAGCTTTCACCCCGGGACAACGGAGACCCAGTACTTC	CASSFHPGTTETQYF
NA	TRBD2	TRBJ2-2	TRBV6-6	TGTGCCAGCAGTCTTAGGTTGGCGGGAGGGCCCGCAGGTAACACCGGGGAGCTGTTTTTT	CASSLRLAGGPAGNTGELFF
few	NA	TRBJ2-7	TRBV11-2	TGTGCCAGCAGCTTAGGGCAGTTCTACGAGCAGTACTTC	CASSLGQFYEQYF
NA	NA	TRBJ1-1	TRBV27	TGTGCCAGCAGTTTAACAGGGACGGCTATGAACACTGAAGCTTTCTTT	CASSLTGTAMNTEAFF
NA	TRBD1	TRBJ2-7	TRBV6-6	TGTGCCAGCAGTTCCCGACAGGGTTCGTACGAGCAGTACTTC	CASSSRQGSYEQYF
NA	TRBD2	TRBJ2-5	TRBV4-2	TGTGCCAGCAGCCAAGATCCGTCAGGGAGGGGAGAGACCCAGTACTTC	CASSQDPSGRGETQYF
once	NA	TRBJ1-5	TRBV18	TGTGCCAGCTCACCAGGGGGGGCCCTACGACCGAATCAGCCCCAGCATTTT	CASSPGGALRPNQPQHF
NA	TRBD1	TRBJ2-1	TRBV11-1	TGTGCCAGCAGCTTGGACAGGGTAGAGCAGTTCTTC	CASSLDRVEQFF
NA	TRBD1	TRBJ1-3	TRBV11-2	TGTGCCAGCAGCTTACCCCCTGACAGGGTGGGAAACACCATATATTTT	CASSLPPDRVGNTIYF
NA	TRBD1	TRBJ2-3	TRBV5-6	TGTGCCAGCAGCCCGGACAGGGGTGGAAATACGCAGTATTTT	CASSPDRGGNTQYF
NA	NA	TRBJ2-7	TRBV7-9	TGTGCCAGCAGCGCGCAGGGGGAGGCACGGGACGAGCAGTACTTC	CASSAQGEARDEQYF
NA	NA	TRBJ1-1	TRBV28	TGTGCCAGCATCCCCTTGGGACTCAACCCTGAAGCTTTCTTT	CASIPLGLNPEAFF
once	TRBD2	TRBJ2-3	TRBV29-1	TGCAGCGTTGCACGACTAGCGGGAACAACAGATACGCAGTATTTT	CSVARLAGTTDTQYF
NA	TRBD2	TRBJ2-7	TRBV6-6	TGTGCCAGCAGTTACACGGGACTAGCGGGAGCGGGAGAGCAGTACTTC	CASSYTGLAGAGEQYF
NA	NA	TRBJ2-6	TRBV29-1	TGCAGCGTTGGAGACGGTGGGGCCAACGTCCTGACTTTC	CSVGDGGANVLTF
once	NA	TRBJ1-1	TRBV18	TGTGCCAGCTCACCAGTAGTAAATGGGGCCCGCCCTGAAGCTTTCTTT	CASSPVVNGARPEAFF
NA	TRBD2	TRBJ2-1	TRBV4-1	TGCGCCAGCAGCCATCTAGCGGGAGTAGCTCGGGAGCAGTTCTTC	CASSHLAGVAREQFF
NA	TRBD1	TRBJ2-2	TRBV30	TGTGCCTGGAGTCGAACAGGGGGCAACACCGGGGAGCTGTTTTTT	CAWSRTGGNTGELFF
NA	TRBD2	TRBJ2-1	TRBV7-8	TGTGCCAGCAGCTTAAAAACTAGCGGGATATACAATGAGCAGTTCTTC	CASSLKTSGIYNEQFF
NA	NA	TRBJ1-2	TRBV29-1	TGCAGCGTGGAGAACGGGAGGGGCGATGGCTACACCTTC	CSVENGRGDGYTF
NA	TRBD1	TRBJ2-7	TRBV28	TGTGCCAGCAGTCCGCCTGGGGACAGGGGCCCCTACGAGCAGTACTTC	CASSPPGDRGPYEQYF
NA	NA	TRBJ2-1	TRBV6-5	TGTGCCAGCACTAACAGCATTGAGCAGTTCTTC	CASTNSIEQFF
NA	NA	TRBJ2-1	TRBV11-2	TGTGCCAGCAGCTTAGTTGGCTTCAATGAGCAGTTCTTC	CASSLVGFNEQFF
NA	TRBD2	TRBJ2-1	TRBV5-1	TGCGCCAGCAGCAGGGCGGGAGGGCCCAATGAGCAGTTCTTC	CASSRAGGPNEQFF
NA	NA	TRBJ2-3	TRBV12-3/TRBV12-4	TGTGCCAGCAGTTTCCGAGTAAATACGCAGTATTTT	CASSFRVNTQYF
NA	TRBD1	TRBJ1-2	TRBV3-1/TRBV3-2	TGTGCCAGCAGCCAAGGGACAGGGGGCCTGGGCTATGGCTACACCTTC	CASSQGTGGLGYGYTF
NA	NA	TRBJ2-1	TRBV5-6	TGTGCCAGCAGCTCCAGGGAACTCGCCTGGACCTACAATGAGCAGTTCTTC	CASSSRELAWTYNEQFF
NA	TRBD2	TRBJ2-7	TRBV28	TGTGCCAGCAGGTCAAGTGCCTCTCTAGCGGGAGAGAGGGGCTTC	CASRSSASLAGERGF
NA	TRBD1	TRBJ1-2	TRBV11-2	TGTGCCAGCAGCGGGGACAGGCCACGACATACCCCTAACTATGGCTACACCTTC	CASSGDRPRHTPNYGYTF
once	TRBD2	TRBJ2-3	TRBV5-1	TGCGCCAGCAGGCCGGGAGGGGTAGATACGCAGTATTTT	CASRPGGVDTQYF
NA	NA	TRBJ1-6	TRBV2	TGTGCCAGCAGTGAGGACCCAGACAGTAATTCACCCCTCCACTTT	CASSEDPDSNSPLHF
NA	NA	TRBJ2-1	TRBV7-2	TGTGCCAGCAGCTTATTCCAGGGATACTACAATGAGCAGTTCTTC	CASSLFQGYYNEQFF
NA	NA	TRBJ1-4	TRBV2	TGTGCCAGCAAACCAGGGCTGGCAACTAATGAAAAACTGTTTTTT	CASKPGLATNEKLFF
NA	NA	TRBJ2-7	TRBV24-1	TGTGCCACCAGTGCGGCAGGGGCAGACGAGCAGTACTTC	CATSAAGADEQYF
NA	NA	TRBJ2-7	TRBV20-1	TGCAGTGCTCTCGGGAGCTACGAGCAGTACTTC	CSALGSYEQYF
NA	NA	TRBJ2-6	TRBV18	TGTGCCAGCTCACGGCAGGGAACCTCTGGGGCCAACGTCCTGACTTTC	CASSRQGTSGANVLTF
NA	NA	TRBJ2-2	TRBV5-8	TGTGCCAGCGACGAAAGGGGGGGGTCCGGGGAGCTGTTTTTT	CASDERGGSGELFF